Listed below are T cell receptor beta chains from one sample, sequenced in a study of T cells in Graves' hyperthyroidism and ophthalmopathy. In TCRdb, the multiplex PCR reads were re-called with MiXCR into one record per CDR3 protein. The sample shows 300,000 to 450,000 distinct CDR3 sequences, roughly 13% of them seen only once. The sequenced sample consisted of blood. The receptors were gathered from a woman aged 55-69 years with Graves' hyperthyroidism. The CDR3 runs from the conserved cysteine through the conserved F or W. Fields, in order: D gene, J gene, clone size, V gene, CDR3 DNA, CDR3 protein. A D gene is named only where the DNA matches it firmly. The size field is filled for only some rows; it gives once, few, many or a size class.

>.|TRBJ2-3|many|TRBV6-1
TGTGCCAGCGGGGGGACAGATACGCAGTATTTT
CASGGTDTQYF
>.|TRBJ2-7|many|TRBV3-1
TGTGCCAGCAGCCAAGATGAGGGTCTCTACGAGCAGTACTTC
CASSQDEGLYEQYF
>.|TRBJ2-7|.|TRBV18
TGTGCCAGCTCACCCGTTCCGGGACCTCGTGTCTACGAGCAGTACTTC
CASSPVPGPRVYEQYF
>TRBD2|TRBJ2-7|many|TRBV6-1
TGTGCCAGCAGTGAAGAAAGGCGGGAGCTTTTCTACGAGCAGTACTTC
CASSEERRELFYEQYF
>.|TRBJ2-2|many|TRBV2
TGTGCCAGCAGTGAAGTGGGAGGAGTCGGGGAGCTGTTTTTT
CASSEVGGVGELFF
>TRBD1|TRBJ2-2|many|TRBV5-1
TGCGCCAGCAGCTTAGAAGGACAGGGGGGCACCGGGGAGCTGTTTTTT
CASSLEGQGGTGELFF
>.|TRBJ1-1|.|TRBV5-1
TGCGCCAGCAGGTTCCCGACAGGGAACACTGAAGCTTTCTTT
CASRFPTGNTEAFF
>.|TRBJ2-3|many|TRBV5-4
TGTGCCAGCAGCTTCGGAAGCGTCGGTGATACGCAGTATTTT
CASSFGSVGDTQYF
>.|TRBJ1-5|.|TRBV4-1
TGCGCCAGCAGCCGCTTGAGTAGCAATCACCCCCAGCATTTT
CASSRLSSNHPQHF
>.|TRBJ2-1|many|TRBV2
TGTGCCAGCAGTGAATACCAGGGGGGGTTCAATGAGCAGTTCTTC
CASSEYQGGFNEQFF
>.|TRBJ2-3|many|TRBV20-1
TGCAGTGTGCACGCGGCAGATACGCAGTATTTT
CSVHAADTQYF
>TRBD1|TRBJ2-2|many|TRBV30
TGTGCCTCCCCGGGACAGATGAACACCGGGGAGCTGTTTTTT
CASPGQMNTGELFF
>.|TRBJ1-1|many|TRBV24-1
TGTGCCACCAGTGGAGGGGCCGGGAACACTGAAGCTTTCTTT
CATSGGAGNTEAFF
>TRBD2|TRBJ2-1|.|TRBV3-1
TGTGCCAGCAGCCCCGGGACTAGCGGGATAGGAAAACAGTTCTTC
CASSPGTSGIGKQFF
>.|TRBJ1-5|many|TRBV11-3
TGTGCCAGCAGCTTAGAGGAAAATCAGCCCCAGCATTTT
CASSLEENQPQHF
>TRBD1|TRBJ1-2|few|TRBV6-5
TGTGCCAGCAGTTACTCGACAGGGGGGACCTATGGCTACACCTTC
CASSYSTGGTYGYTF
>TRBD2|TRBJ2-3|few|TRBV7-9
TGTGCCAGCAGCTTAGGGACTAGCGGGTCTAGCACAGATACGCAGTATTTT
CASSLGTSGSSTDTQYF
>.|TRBJ2-2|.|TRBV19
TGTGCCAGTAGTATAGATCGGCTAGTTTCCGGGGAGCTGTTTTTT
CASSIDRLVSGELFF
>.|TRBJ2-5|few|TRBV7-9
TGTGCCAGCAGCTTGAGCGGACTGCAAGAGACCCAGTACTTC
CASSLSGLQETQYF
>.|TRBJ2-3|many|TRBV20-1
TGCAGTGCTAGTGACCAGCCTAGCACAGATACGCAGTATTTT
CSASDQPSTDTQYF
>.|TRBJ2-7|.|TRBV6-1
TGTGCCAGGTTACAACACCGGGAGAGAAGCTCCTACGAGCAGTACTTC
CARLQHRERSSYEQYF
>.|TRBJ2-7|.|TRBV3-1
TGTGCCAGCAGCCAATGGGGATCTAGTGTCTACGAGCAGTACTTC
CASSQWGSSVYEQYF
>.|TRBJ2-3|many|TRBV6-5
TGTGCCAGCAGTTATCGGGGCTCCGGGAGAGGAACGCAGTATTTT
CASSYRGSGRGTQYF
>.|TRBJ2-5|many|TRBV7-9
TGTGCCAGCAGCTTAGACAGTAAAGAGACCCAGTACTTC
CASSLDSKETQYF
>.|TRBJ2-3|.|TRBV9
TGTGCCAGCAGCGTAGCTACATGGACGCCCGGGGTGACAGATACGCAGTATTTT
CASSVATWTPGVTDTQYF
>.|TRBJ2-1|many|TRBV12-3/TRBV12-4
TGTGCCAGCAGTTTATTGGTCGCTAAGGTCAATGAGCAGTTCTTC
CASSLLVAKVNEQFF
>TRBD1|TRBJ2-3|many|TRBV2
TGTGCCAGCAGTGGATTGGACAGGGTTACAGATACGCAGTATTTT
CASSGLDRVTDTQYF
>.|TRBJ2-5|many|TRBV27
TGTGCCAGCAGTCGAGCGGCCCCAGAGACCCAGTACTTC
CASSRAAPETQYF
>.|TRBJ2-4|many|TRBV20-1
TGCAGTGCTAGAGATATAGCCAAAAACATTCAGTACTTC
CSARDIAKNIQYF
>TRBD2|TRBJ2-1|.|TRBV20-1
TGCAGTGCTAGAGTGTGGCTAGCGGGGCACAATGAGCAGTTCTTC
CSARVWLAGHNEQFF
>.|TRBJ1-1|many|TRBV19
TGTGCCAGTAGAGGTTTCGGCGGCACTGAAGCTTTCTTT
CASRGFGGTEAFF
>TRBD2|TRBJ2-1|many|TRBV10-3
TGTGCCATCAGTGACAAAGCGGGAGTGGGAGATGAGCAGTTCTTC
CAISDKAGVGDEQFF
>TRBD1|TRBJ2-3|few|TRBV9
TGTGCCAGCAGCGTGGGACAGGGGGCGGGCACAGATACGCAGTATTTT
CASSVGQGAGTDTQYF
>TRBD2|TRBJ2-7|few|TRBV10-3
TGTGCCATCAGTCCGGGACTAGCGGCTAGGGTGTACGAGCAGTACTTC
CAISPGLAARVYEQYF
>.|TRBJ2-5|many|TRBV30
TGTGCCTGGAGTGTACACCGCCAAGAGACCCAGTACTTC
CAWSVHRQETQYF
>TRBD1|TRBJ2-7|few|TRBV12-3/TRBV12-4
TGTGCCAGTCGAAAAACAGGGGGCTACAACGAGCAGTACTTC
CASRKTGGYNEQYF
>TRBD1|TRBJ1-1|many|TRBV20-1
TGCAGTGCTACTCTCACCACGGGGACAGCCGTGGGTGAAGCTTTCTTT
CSATLTTGTAVGEAFF
>TRBD1|TRBJ2-3|.|TRBV20-1
TGCAGTGCTAAGTCTCGGGACAGGGGGCTTCCAGATACGCAGTATTTT
CSAKSRDRGLPDTQYF
>.|TRBJ1-5|few|TRBV19
TGTGCCAGTAGTATAGCTCCCGAGCAGCCCCAGCATTTT
CASSIAPEQPQHF
>TRBD1|TRBJ2-7|many|TRBV12-3/TRBV12-4
TGTGCCAGCACCGCACACCCGGGACAGGGTCCCTACGAGCAGTACTTC
CASTAHPGQGPYEQYF
>TRBD2|TRBJ2-1|many|TRBV6-1
TGTGCCAGCAGCTGGACTAGCGGTTCCCGCTCCCCCTACAATGAGCAGTTCTTC
CASSWTSGSRSPYNEQFF
>TRBD2|TRBJ2-7|.|TRBV20-1
TGCAGTGCTAGAGTTCTAGCGGGACACTTCTACGAGCAGTACTTC
CSARVLAGHFYEQYF
>.|TRBJ1-2|.|TRBV5-1
TGCGCCAGCAGCTTGGACAGGCCTACTAACTATGGCTACACCTTC
CASSLDRPTNYGYTF
>.|TRBJ1-2|many|TRBV7-6
TGTGCCAGCAGCTTAGAGGAGAACTATGGCTACACCTTC
CASSLEENYGYTF
>TRBD2|TRBJ2-2|.|TRBV9
TGTGCCAGCAGCGTCTTAGCGGGAGCGAACACCGGGGAGCTGTTTTTT
CASSVLAGANTGELFF
>.|TRBJ1-5|.|TRBV28
TGTGCCAGCAGTTTTATAGTGGGGACGAATCAGCCCCAGCATTTT
CASSFIVGTNQPQHF
>.|TRBJ1-2|many|TRBV12-3/TRBV12-4
TGTGCCTGTGGTAACAGGGCTCTGGGCTACACCTTC
CACGNRALGYTF
>.|TRBJ2-1|many|TRBV15
TGTGCCACCAGGGAGGTTAACTACAATGAGCAGTTCTTC
CATREVNYNEQFF
>TRBD2|TRBJ2-7|.|TRBV27
TGTGCCAGCAGTTTACGGAGCGGGAGGGTCAACGAGCAGTACTTC
CASSLRSGRVNEQYF
>.|TRBJ2-1|many|TRBV11-2
TGTGCCAGCAGCTTAGGGAACCGGGGGCACTCCTACAATGAGCAGTTCTTC
CASSLGNRGHSYNEQFF
>TRBD2|TRBJ2-7|.|TRBV29-1
TGCAGCGTTGAGGTGAGACTAGCGGGCTCCTACGAGCAGTACTTC
CSVEVRLAGSYEQYF
>.|TRBJ2-1|many|TRBV7-8
TGTGCCAGCAGCCTAGCTGACAACAATGAGCAGTTCTTC
CASSLADNNEQFF
>TRBD1|TRBJ1-5|.|TRBV19
TGTGCCAGTAGTCCCTTAACAGGGGGCCCTCAGCCCCAGCATTTT
CASSPLTGGPQPQHF